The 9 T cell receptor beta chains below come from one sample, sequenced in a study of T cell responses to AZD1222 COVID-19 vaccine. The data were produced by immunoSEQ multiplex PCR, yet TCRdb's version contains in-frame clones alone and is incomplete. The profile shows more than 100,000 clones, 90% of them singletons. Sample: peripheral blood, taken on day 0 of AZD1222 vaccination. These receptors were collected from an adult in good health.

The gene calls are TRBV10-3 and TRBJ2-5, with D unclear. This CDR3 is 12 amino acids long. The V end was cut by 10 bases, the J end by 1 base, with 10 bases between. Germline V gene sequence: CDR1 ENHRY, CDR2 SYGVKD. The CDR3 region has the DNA TGTGCCACCTCACGATCCCAAGAGACCCAGTACTTC. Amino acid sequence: CATSRSQETQYF.

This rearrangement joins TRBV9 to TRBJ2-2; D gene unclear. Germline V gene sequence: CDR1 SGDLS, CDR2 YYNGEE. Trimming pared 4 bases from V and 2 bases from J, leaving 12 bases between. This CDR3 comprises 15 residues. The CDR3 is CASSPRTLNTGELFF. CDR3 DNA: TGTGCCAGCAGCCCCCGCACCCTAAACACCGGGGAGCTGTTTTTT. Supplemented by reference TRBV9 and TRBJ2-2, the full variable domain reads DSGVTQTPKHLITATGQRVTLRCSPRSGDLSVYWYQQSLDQGLQFLIQYYNGEERAKGNILERFSAQQFPDLHSELNLSSLELGDSALYFCASSPRTLNTGELFFGEGSRLTVL.

The CDR3 bases are TGTGCCAGCTCAGGTTTTGGTGGGAATGGCGAGCAGTACTTC. It is translated as CASSGFGGNGEQYF. V usage is TRBV18 and J usage is TRBJ2-7; the D is unclear. The CDR3 is made up of 14 amino acids. V lost 5 bases to trimming and J lost 6 bases, with 17 bases between them. CDR1 is KGHSH, CDR2 LQKENI, per germline.

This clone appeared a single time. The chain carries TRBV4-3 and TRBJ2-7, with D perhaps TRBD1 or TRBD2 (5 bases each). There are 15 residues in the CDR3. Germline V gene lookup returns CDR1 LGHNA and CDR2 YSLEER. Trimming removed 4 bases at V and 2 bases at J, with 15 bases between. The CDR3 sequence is CASSLNRGATYEQYF. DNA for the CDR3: TGCGCCAGCAGCCTAAACAGAGGGGCAACCTACGAGCAGTACTTC.

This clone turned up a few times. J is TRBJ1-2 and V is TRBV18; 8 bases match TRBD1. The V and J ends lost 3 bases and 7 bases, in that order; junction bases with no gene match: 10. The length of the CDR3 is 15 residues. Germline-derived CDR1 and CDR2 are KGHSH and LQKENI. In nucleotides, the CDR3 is TGTGCCAGCTCACCGACAGGGGAGTCAGTGAGTGGCTACACCTTC. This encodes CASSPTGESVSGYTF.

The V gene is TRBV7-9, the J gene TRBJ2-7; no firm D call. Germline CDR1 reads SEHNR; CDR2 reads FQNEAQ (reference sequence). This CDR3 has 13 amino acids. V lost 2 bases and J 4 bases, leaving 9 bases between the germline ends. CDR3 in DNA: TGTGCCAGCAGCTTATTAAAAGGGTACGAGCAGTACTTC. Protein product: CASSLLKGYEQYF. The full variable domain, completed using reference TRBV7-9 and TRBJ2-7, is DTGVSQNPRHKITKRGQNVTFRCDPISEHNRLYWYRQTLGQGPEFLTYFQNEAQLEKSRLLSDRFSAERPKGSFSTLEIQRTEQGDSAMYLCASSLLKGYEQYFGPGTRLTVT.

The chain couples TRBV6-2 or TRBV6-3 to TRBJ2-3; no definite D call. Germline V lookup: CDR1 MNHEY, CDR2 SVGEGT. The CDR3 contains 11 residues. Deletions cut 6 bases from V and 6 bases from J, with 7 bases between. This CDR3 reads CASSSLDTQYF. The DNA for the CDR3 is TGTGCCAGCAGCTCTTTGGATACGCAGTATTTT.

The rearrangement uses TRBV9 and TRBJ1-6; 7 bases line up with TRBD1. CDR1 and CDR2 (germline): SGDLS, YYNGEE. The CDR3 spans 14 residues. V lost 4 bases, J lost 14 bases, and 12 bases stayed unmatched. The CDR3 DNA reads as TGTGCCAGCAGCTTATACCGGGACAGTTCGTCCCTCCACTTT. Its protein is CASSLYRDSSSLHF.

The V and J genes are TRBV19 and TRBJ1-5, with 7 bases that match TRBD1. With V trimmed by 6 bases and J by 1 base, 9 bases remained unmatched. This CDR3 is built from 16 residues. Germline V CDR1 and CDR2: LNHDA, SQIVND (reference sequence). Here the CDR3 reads CASRPDRDGSNQPQHF. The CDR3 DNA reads TGTGCCAGTAGACCCGACAGGGACGGGAGCAATCAGCCCCAGCATTTT.